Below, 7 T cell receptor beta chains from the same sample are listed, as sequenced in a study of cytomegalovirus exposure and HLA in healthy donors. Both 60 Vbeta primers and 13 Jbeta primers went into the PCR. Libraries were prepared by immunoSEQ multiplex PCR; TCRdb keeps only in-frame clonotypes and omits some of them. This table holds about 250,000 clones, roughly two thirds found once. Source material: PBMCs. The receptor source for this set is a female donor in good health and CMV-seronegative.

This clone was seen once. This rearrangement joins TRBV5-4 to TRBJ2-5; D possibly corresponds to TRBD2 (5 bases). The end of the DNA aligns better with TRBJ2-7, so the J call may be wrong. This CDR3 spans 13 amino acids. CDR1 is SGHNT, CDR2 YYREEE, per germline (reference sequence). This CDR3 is CASSEGLSYEQYF. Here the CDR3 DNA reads TGTGCCAGCAGCGAAGGACTTTCCTACGAGCAGTACTTC.

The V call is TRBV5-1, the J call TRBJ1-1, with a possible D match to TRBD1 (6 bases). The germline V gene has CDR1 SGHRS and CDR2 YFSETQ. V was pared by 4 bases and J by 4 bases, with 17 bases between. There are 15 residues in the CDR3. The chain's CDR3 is CASSVIQGVGTEAFF. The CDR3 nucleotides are TGCGCCAGCAGCGTGATACAGGGTGTCGGCACTGAAGCTTTCTTT.

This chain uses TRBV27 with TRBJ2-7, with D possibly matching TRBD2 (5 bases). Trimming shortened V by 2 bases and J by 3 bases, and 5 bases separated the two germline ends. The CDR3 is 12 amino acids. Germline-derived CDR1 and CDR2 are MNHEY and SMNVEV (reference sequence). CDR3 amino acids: CASSLRGYEQYF. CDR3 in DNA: TGTGCCAGCAGTTTACGGGGCTACGAGCAGTACTTC.

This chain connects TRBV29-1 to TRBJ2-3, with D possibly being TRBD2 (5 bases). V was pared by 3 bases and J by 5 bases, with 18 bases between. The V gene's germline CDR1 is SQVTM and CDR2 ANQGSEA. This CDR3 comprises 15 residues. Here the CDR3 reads CSVDLAPGIQDTQYF. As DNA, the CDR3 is TGCAGCGTTGACCTGGCGCCGGGGATTCAAGATACGCAGTATTTT.

CDR3 sequence: CAWSYGTGAGELFF. The CDR3 nucleotides read TGTGCCTGGAGTTATGGGACAGGGGCCGGGGAGCTGTTTTTT. The chain couples TRBV30 to TRBJ2-2; 10 bases map to TRBD1. The CDR3 is 14 amino acids. The germline V gene encodes CDR1 GTSNPN and CDR2 SVGIG (reference sequence). J lost 6 bases, V lost 2 bases, and 3 bases had no gene match.

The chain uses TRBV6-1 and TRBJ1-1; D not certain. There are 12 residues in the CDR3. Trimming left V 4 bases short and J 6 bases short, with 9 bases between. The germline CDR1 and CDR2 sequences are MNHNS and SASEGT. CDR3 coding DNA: TGTGCCAGCAGTGGAGCCAGGCCTGAAGCTTTCTTT. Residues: CASSGARPEAFF.

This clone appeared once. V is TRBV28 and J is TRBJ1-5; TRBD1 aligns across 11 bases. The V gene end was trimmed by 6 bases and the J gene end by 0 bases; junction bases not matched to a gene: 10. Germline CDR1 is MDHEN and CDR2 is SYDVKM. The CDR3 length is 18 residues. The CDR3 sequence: CASSPPGQGGYSNQPQHF. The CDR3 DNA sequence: TGTGCCAGCAGCCCACCGGGACAGGGGGGTTATAGCAATCAGCCCCAGCATTTT.